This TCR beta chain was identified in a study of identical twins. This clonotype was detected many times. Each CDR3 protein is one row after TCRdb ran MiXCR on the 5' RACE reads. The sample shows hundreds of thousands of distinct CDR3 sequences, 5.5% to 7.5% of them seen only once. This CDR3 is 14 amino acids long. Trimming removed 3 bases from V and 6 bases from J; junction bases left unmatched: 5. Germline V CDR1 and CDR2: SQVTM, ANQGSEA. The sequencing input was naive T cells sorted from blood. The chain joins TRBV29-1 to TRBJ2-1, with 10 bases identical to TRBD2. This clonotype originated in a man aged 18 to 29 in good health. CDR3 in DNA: TGCAGCGTTGAGCTTACTAGCGGGGTCAATGAGCAGTTCTTC. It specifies CSVELTSGVNEQFF.